These T cell receptor beta chains were read from a single sample in a study of shared clonotypes between healthy human individuals. The protocol was immunoSEQ multiplex PCR, while the TCRdb copy is restricted to in-frame clones and leaves out a portion. The sample carries about 1.5 million clones, 98% recorded once. Sequencing was done on a sample of naive CD4+ T cells sorted from blood. These TCRs come from a man aged 25-45 years in good health. Each CDR3 is given with its conserved first and last residue. Fields, in order: clone size, V gene, J gene, D gene, CDR3 protein, CDR3 DNA. The D gene is left open where the match is weak. Clone sizes are given selectively: once, few, many, or a class where the clone is expanded.

>NA|TRBV7-6|TRBJ2-3|NA
CASSLVSRGGTDTQYF
TGTGCCAGCAGCTTAGTGTCCAGGGGGGGCACAGATACGCAGTATTTT
>NA|TRBV7-3|TRBJ2-3|TRBD1
CASSKYRGSRTDTQYF
TGTGCCAGCAGCAAATACAGGGGGAGCCGCACAGATACGCAGTATTTT
>NA|TRBV5-4|TRBJ2-6|NA
CASSPRTVSGANVLTF
TGTGCCAGCAGCCCGAGGACAGTCTCTGGGGCCAACGTCCTGACTTTC
>NA|TRBV10-3|TRBJ2-1|TRBD2
CAISERGRDNEQFF
TGTGCCATCAGTGAACGCGGGAGGGACAATGAGCAGTTCTTC
>NA|TRBV6-1|TRBJ1-1|NA
CASSVSWGNTEAFF
TGTGCCAGCAGTGTCTCTTGGGGGAACACTGAAGCTTTCTTT
>NA|TRBV7-3|TRBJ2-1|NA
CASSPDRGEQFF
TGTGCCAGCAGCCCGGACAGAGGTGAGCAGTTCTTC
>NA|TRBV14|TRBJ1-2|TRBD1
CASSQKRQGLLLGYTF
TGTGCCAGCAGCCAGAAGAGACAGGGACTTCTATTGGGCTACACCTTC
>NA|TRBV28|TRBJ2-1|TRBD2
CASSLFRAGGSGNEQFF
TGTGCCAGCAGTTTATTCCGAGCGGGAGGGAGTGGAAATGAGCAGTTCTTC
>NA|TRBV7-8|TRBJ1-5|NA
CASSLPRQPQHF
TGTGCCAGCAGCTTACCCCGGCAGCCCCAGCATTTT
>NA|TRBV6-6|TRBJ2-3|TRBD1
CASSSRTGAPLYF
TGTGCCAGCAGTTCCAGGACAGGGGCGCCCTTATATTTT
>NA|TRBV5-1|TRBJ2-3|NA
CASSLTGPRTDTQYF
TGCGCCAGCAGCTTGACAGGACCCCGGACAGATACGCAGTATTTT
>NA|TRBV19|TRBJ2-1|TRBD2
CASSYLRLAGEGNEQFF
TGTGCCAGTAGTTACCTAAGACTAGCGGGAGAGGGCAATGAGCAGTTCTTC
>NA|TRBV7-3|TRBJ1-2|NA
CASSPRRGDYGYTF
TGTGCCAGCAGCCCCAGGCGGGGCGACTATGGCTACACCTTC
>once|TRBV5-6|TRBJ1-3|NA
CASSSNTLYSGNTIYF
TGTGCCAGCAGCTCAAATACTCTGTACTCTGGAAACACCATATATTTT
>NA|TRBV5-1|TRBJ2-5|TRBD1
CASRDRTQETQYF
TGCGCCAGCCGGGACAGGACCCAAGAGACCCAGTACTTC
>NA|TRBV16|TRBJ2-7|NA
CASSLNLGGGEQYF
TGTGCCAGCAGCCTAAACCTGGGGGGTGGCGAGCAGTACTTC
>NA|TRBV5-4|TRBJ1-4|TRBD1
CASSKGQGNEKLFF
TGTGCCAGCAGCAAGGGACAGGGTAATGAAAAACTGTTTTTT
>NA|TRBV19|TRBJ1-2|TRBD1
CASRADSGTGTNYGYTF
TGTGCCAGTAGGGCCGATTCCGGGACAGGGACGAACTATGGCTACACCTTC
>once|TRBV14|TRBJ1-2|NA
CASSQDQGNYGYTF
TGTGCCAGCAGCCAAGATCAGGGTAACTATGGCTACACCTTC
>once|TRBV6-1|TRBJ2-7|TRBD1
CASSAPHLGQGSREQYF
TGTGCCAGCAGTGCACCTCATCTTGGACAGGGTAGCCGCGAGCAGTACTTC
>once|TRBV6-5|TRBJ1-2|NA
CASSRYPGGYTF
TGTGCCAGCAGTAGGTACCCGGGTGGCTACACCTTC